Listed below are T cell receptor beta chains from one sample, sequenced in a study of blood T cell repertoires in COVID-19. Sequencing was performed with immunoSEQ multiplex PCR; in TCRdb, only in-frame clones are kept and a portion is missing. The sample consists of tens of thousands of clones, 82% of them appearing once. Sequencing was done on a sample of peripheral blood. Every receptor here comes from a human donor in a cohort sampled during active COVID-19. Both conserved end residues are part of each CDR3. A D gene is named only where the DNA matches it firmly. The size entry is marked missing in some rows and otherwise reads once, few, many or a size class.

V	D	size	J	DNA	CDR3
TRBV5-1	-	-	TRBJ1-1	TGCGCCAGCAGCCTTACGAGGGAGGAGGCTTTCTTT	CASSLTREEAFF
TRBV6-1	-	-	TRBJ1-1	TGTGCCAGCAGTGATGGGGGCCCCCAAGCTTTCTTT	CASSDGGPQAFF
TRBV5-1	TRBD2	-	TRBJ2-3	TGCGCCAGCAGCTTCCTAGCGGGGACAGATACGCAGTATTTT	CASSFLAGTDTQYF
TRBV7-7	-	-	TRBJ2-3	TGTGCTAGCAGCTTAGCTGGCAGTGGCACAGATACGCAGTATTTT	CASSLAGSGTDTQYF
TRBV7-2	-	-	TRBJ2-7	TGTGCCAGCAGCTTAAGCGGAGGGTACGAGCAGTACTTC	CASSLSGGYEQYF
TRBV27	TRBD2	-	TRBJ2-3	TGTGCCAGGGCCACTAGCGGGTACACAGATACGCAGTATTTT	CARATSGYTDTQYF
TRBV24-1	-	-	TRBJ2-1	TGTGCCACCAGTGATCGGGTCACGTCGACCTACAATGAGCAGTTCTTC	CATSDRVTSTYNEQFF
TRBV7-6	TRBD1	-	TRBJ2-7	TGTGCCAGCAGCCCGACAGGGTTCCGGGACGAGCAGTACTTC	CASSPTGFRDEQYF
TRBV28	-	-	TRBJ2-1	TGTGCCAGCAGTTTCGGGAGAGATCCCTACAATGAGCAGTTCTTC	CASSFGRDPYNEQFF
TRBV3-1/TRBV3-2	TRBD1	-	TRBJ1-2	TGTGCCAGCAGCCGACAGGGGCGACCCTATGGCTACACCTTC	CASSRQGRPYGYTF
TRBV6-5	-	-	TRBJ1-1	TGTGCCAGCAGTTACTCGCGAGAGCGGTTGAGGGCTTTCTTT	CASSYSRERLRAFF
TRBV3-1/TRBV3-2	TRBD1	-	TRBJ1-2	TGTGCCAGCAGCCACGATGGGACAGGGAGTATTTTAGATGGCTACACCTTC	CASSHDGTGSILDGYTF
TRBV2	TRBD1	-	TRBJ2-7	TGTGCCAGCGGCAGGGGACAGGGCCCCTACGAGCAGTACTTC	CASGRGQGPYEQYF
TRBV5-4	-	-	TRBJ2-7	TGTGCCAGCAGCAAAGACAGGTCACAAACCTACGAGCAGTACTTC	CASSKDRSQTYEQYF
TRBV4-2	-	few	TRBJ2-1	TGTGCCAGCAGCCAAGCGGGGTACAATGAGCAGTTCTTC	CASSQAGYNEQFF
TRBV5-6	-	-	TRBJ1-1	TGTGCCAGCAGCTACCAATCGAAGGGGGAAGCTTTCTTT	CASSYQSKGEAFF
TRBV7-3	-	-	TRBJ2-1	TGTGCCAGCAGCTTAACCGGTAATGAGCAGTTCTTC	CASSLTGNEQFF
TRBV5-3	-	few	TRBJ2-1	TGTGCCAGAAGCTTGGGCCCGGGCCCCGGGGATGAGCAGTTCTTC	CARSLGPGPGDEQFF
TRBV6-5	-	few	TRBJ1-1	TGTGCCAGCAGTTCCAGCAGGCAGGCCTACACTGAAGCTTTCTTT	CASSSSRQAYTEAFF
TRBV23-1	-	-	TRBJ2-3	TGCGCCAGCAGTCAACCCACAGGGATCAGGGGCACAGATACGCAGTATTTT	CASSQPTGIRGTDTQYF
TRBV6-6	-	once	TRBJ2-1	TGTGCCAGCAGACCGATCGACGGGATCTACAATGAGCAGTTCTTC	CASRPIDGIYNEQFF
TRBV10-2	TRBD2	few	TRBJ2-2	TGCGCCAGCACCAATGGCGGGGGTCGAACCACCGGGGAGCTGTTTTTT	CASTNGGGRTTGELFF
TRBV2	-	-	TRBJ1-6	TGTGCCAGCAGTGTACGAGATAATTCACCCCTCCACTTT	CASSVRDNSPLHF
TRBV4-1	TRBD2	-	TRBJ2-1	TGCGCCAGCAGCCAAGAATTAGCGGGGTACAATGAGCAGTTCTTC	CASSQELAGYNEQFF
TRBV6-5	-	-	TRBJ2-3	TGTGCCAGCAGTTACGGGGGCACCTCAGATACGCAGTATTTT	CASSYGGTSDTQYF
TRBV6-5	-	-	TRBJ1-1	TGTGCCAGCAGTTGGGGGGGCGCTGAAGCTTTCTTT	CASSWGGAEAFF
TRBV29-1	TRBD2	-	TRBJ2-1	TGCAGCGTTGTGGGGGCTAGCGGGGGGCCGTCCTACAATGAGCAGTTCTTC	CSVVGASGGPSYNEQFF
TRBV6-5	TRBD1	-	TRBJ2-5	TGTGCCAGCAAACAGGGGAATACCCAAGAGACCCAGTACTTC	CASKQGNTQETQYF
TRBV18	TRBD1	-	TRBJ1-3	TGTGCCAGCTCACCCAGGGGGCTCTCTGGAAACACCATATATTTT	CASSPRGLSGNTIYF
TRBV5-1	TRBD1	-	TRBJ1-2	TGCGCCAGCAGCTCTACAGGGGAAGGGTATGGCTACACCTTC	CASSSTGEGYGYTF
TRBV11-2	TRBD1	-	TRBJ1-6	TGTGCCAGCAGTCTCCGGGACAGCCGGATGGGTAATTCACCCCTCCACTTT	CASSLRDSRMGNSPLHF
TRBV10-3	TRBD2	-	TRBJ2-5	TGTGCCATCTCCCACGCCGCAATAGCGGGGACCGCCGGGGAGACCCAGTACTTC	CAISHAAIAGTAGETQYF
TRBV2	-	few	TRBJ1-1	TGTGCCAGCAGTCAGTTTATGGACACTGAAGCTTTCTTT	CASSQFMDTEAFF
TRBV5-5	-	-	TRBJ2-5	TGTGCCAGCAGTCCACTCCCAGGAGAGACCCAGTACTTC	CASSPLPGETQYF
TRBV6-5	-	-	TRBJ1-4	TGTGCCAGCACCCGGGGGGAAAAACTGTTTTTT	CASTRGEKLFF
TRBV10-3	TRBD1	-	TRBJ1-4	TGTGCCACAAACAGGGGTGGTGAAAAACTGTTTTTT	CATNRGGEKLFF
TRBV27	-	once	TRBJ2-2	TGTGCCAGCAGTTTATATGTCGAGGCCACCGGGGAGCTGTTTTTT	CASSLYVEATGELFF
TRBV5-1	TRBD2	-	TRBJ2-5	TGCGCCAGCAGCATAGGACTAGCGGGACCCCAAGAGACCCAGTACTTC	CASSIGLAGPQETQYF
TRBV5-1	-	once	TRBJ2-1	TGCGCCAGCAGCTTGGTACAGGGTGAGCAGTTCTTC	CASSLVQGEQFF
TRBV7-9	-	-	TRBJ1-2	TGTGCCAGCAGCCGTTCGGGGGTGGGCGGCTACACCTTC	CASSRSGVGGYTF
TRBV28	-	-	TRBJ1-2	TGTGCCAGCAGTTTATCTACAGGGCTGATTCCTAACTATGGCTACACCTTC	CASSLSTGLIPNYGYTF
TRBV5-1	-	few	TRBJ2-4	TGCGCCAGCAGCTTGGCCTCCGGAAACATTCAGTACTTC	CASSLASGNIQYF
TRBV10-2	TRBD1	-	TRBJ1-4	TGCGCCAGCAGGTCGGGACAGGCGAGTCCCACACTGTTTTTT	CASRSGQASPTLFF
TRBV6-6	-	-	TRBJ1-1	TGTGCCAGCAGTTACATGAGGAACACTGAAGCTTTCTTT	CASSYMRNTEAFF
TRBV4-2	TRBD1	-	TRBJ1-5	TGTGCCAGCAGCCTTAACAGGGGCCTTCAGCCCCAGCATTTT	CASSLNRGLQPQHF
TRBV24-1	TRBD2	-	TRBJ2-2	TGTGCCACCAGTGAACCCGGGACTAGCGGAACCGGGGAGCTGTTTTTT	CATSEPGTSGTGELFF
TRBV5-1	-	-	TRBJ2-1	TGCGCCAGCAGCGACGGGGGGCCTTACAATGAGCAGTTCTTC	CASSDGGPYNEQFF
TRBV5-1	TRBD1	few	TRBJ1-5	TGCGCCAGCAGCCGAGAAGGGACAGTCAATCAGCCCCAGCATTTT	CASSREGTVNQPQHF